The 27 T cell receptor beta chains presented below share a single source sample, sequenced in a study of T-cell reconstitution after alpha-beta-depleted transplantation in children (dated by TCRdb to 2015 to 2016). Library method: PCR. The instrument given in TCRdb is Illumina HiSeq 2500. TCR library preparation used molecular barcoding, with unique molecular identifiers applied to normalize quantification of the TCRbeta repertoire. TCRdb redid the processing of the public reads, applying fastp at Q25 and MiXCR, and retained in-frame beta chains. Every entry covers one CDR3 protein and lists the most common genes and DNA from its rows. This sample comprises about 610,000 distinct CDR3 sequences, approximately 10% of them detected only once. Less than 5% of the sample rests with the top ten. The material sequenced was PBMCs from the stem cell graft donor, taken from the stem cell graft. The receptors were gathered from a human donor who donated a stem cell graft to a child with acute myeloid leukemia.

The genes are TRBV7-9 and TRBJ2-4; 8 positions agree with TRBD1. This CDR3 has 16 amino acids. Germline CDR1 SEHNR, CDR2 FQNEAQ (reference sequence). V shed 5 bases, J shed 1 base, and the junction held 7 bases outside the gene matches. The CDR3 DNA is TGTGCCAGCAGCCGATCGTCAGGGGGCGCCAAAAACATTCAGTACTTC. Translated: CASSRSSGGAKNIQYF.

This clonotype has at least ten counts. The chain recombines TRBV30 with TRBJ2-7; TRBD2 aligns across 9 bases. CDR1 is GTSNPN and CDR2 is SVGIG in the germline V gene (reference sequence). CDR3 length: 15 residues. J lost 2 bases, V lost 4 bases, and 9 bases had no gene match. This CDR3 is CAWTSGTFAAYEQYF. The DNA for the CDR3 is TGTGCCTGGACTAGCGGGACCTTCGCCGCCTACGAGCAGTACTTC.

This clonotype was found a few times. This chain joins TRBV7-2 and TRBJ2-7; TRBD2 matches at 7 bases. The germline CDR1 and CDR2 sequences are SGHTA and FQGNSA. V dropped 4 bases and J dropped 2; count of bases not matched to a gene: 8. The CDR3 consists of 15 residues. The CDR3 here is CASSSPRTSPYEQYF. The CDR3 region has the DNA TGTGCCAGCAGCTCCCCCCGGACTAGTCCCTACGAGCAGTACTTC.

The rearrangement uses TRBV6-1 and TRBJ2-3, with 8 positions matching TRBD2. CDR1 is MNHNS and CDR2 is SASEGT in the germline V gene. Trimming removed 6 bases from V and 2 bases from J; junction bases left unmatched: 10. The CDR3 contains 16 residues. Here the CDR3 reads CASSVGTRMTTDTQYF. Here the CDR3 DNA reads TGTGCCAGCAGCGTCGGGACTAGAATGACCACAGATACGCAGTATTTT.

J is TRBJ2-1 and V is TRBV29-1; maybe TRBD2 (6 bases). CDR1 and CDR2 (germline): SQVTM, ANQGSEA. CDR3 length: 12 residues. Trimming took 3 bases from V and 6 from J, leaving 9 bases between them. CDR3 nucleotide sequence: TGCAGCGTTGAGGGGGGTTCCAATGAGCAGTTCTTC. Translated, it gives CSVEGGSNEQFF.

There are a few counts of this clonotype. The CDR3 is CASSPGTSGSHEQFF. CDR3 DNA: TGTGCCAGCAGCCCAGGGACTAGCGGGAGCCATGAGCAGTTCTTC. The V call is TRBV9, the J call TRBJ2-1, with TRBD2 matching over 14 bases. After removal of 4 bases from V and 8 bases from J, the junction contained 5 bases not matched to a gene. From germline, CDR1 is SGDLS and CDR2 YYNGEE. This CDR3 has 15 residues.

In this sample, this clonotype turned up a few times. The chain carries TRBV20-1 and TRBJ2-3; 13 bases fit TRBD2. Germline CDR1 and CDR2: DFQATT and SNEGSKA (reference sequence). V was clipped by 1 base and J by 7 bases; unmatched bases: 5. The CDR3 spans 15 residues. The CDR3 sequence is CSARAGLAGEYTQYF. DNA for the CDR3: TGCAGTGCTAGAGCTGGACTAGCGGGAGAATATACGCAGTATTTT.

This chain connects TRBV30 to TRBJ2-7; 10 bases fit TRBD1. CDR1 and CDR2 from the germline V gene are GTSNPN and SVGIG (reference sequence). This CDR3 has 14 amino acids. Unmatched junction bases numbered 7, after V lost 5 bases and J lost 3 bases. Here the CDR3 reads CAWGPGQGVYEQYF. CDR3 DNA sequence: TGTGCCTGGGGGCCCGGACAGGGGGTCTACGAGCAGTACTTC.

The chain employs TRBV5-1 and TRBJ2-5; D remains unclear. Germline V gene data show CDR1 as SGHRS and CDR2 as YFSETQ. V lost 0 bases and J 1 base, leaving 10 bases between the germline ends. The CDR3 has 15 amino acids. CDR3 sequence (DNA): TGCGCCAGCAGCTTGGCGAGTTCCAGCCAAGAGACCCAGTACTTC. This translates into CASSLASSSQETQYF.

This clonotype was observed many times. The genes are TRBV5-6 and TRBJ1-2, with D perhaps TRBD1 (6 bases). This CDR3 is 15 amino acids long. Germline values: CDR1 SGHDT, CDR2 YYEEEE. V was trimmed by 3 bases and J by 8 bases, leaving 20 bases between them. CDR3 nucleotides: TGTGCCAGCAGCTATGAACCAGGGATCAGGGGCGGCTACACCTTC. This translates into CASSYEPGIRGGYTF.

This clonotype has more than one count but fewer than ten. V gene TRBV5-5 combines with J gene TRBJ1-5; D is ambiguous. Germline CDR1 is SGHKS and CDR2 is YYEKEE (reference sequence). The CDR3 has 14 amino acids. V was shortened by 0 bases and J by 1 base, with 5 bases between the two germline ends. The CDR3 DNA reads TGTGCCAGCAGCTTGGCCCACAGCAATCAGCCCCAGCATTTT. Its protein product is CASSLAHSNQPQHF. The full variable domain, its missing parts supplied by reference TRBV5-5 and TRBJ1-5, is DAGVTQSPTHLIKTRGQQVTLRCSPISGHKSVSWYQQVLGQGPQFIFQYYEKEERGRGNFPDRFSARQFPNYSSELNVNALLLGDSALYLCASSLAHSNQPQHFGDGTRLSIL.

The gene calls are TRBV18 and TRBJ2-1; no clear D. Germline values: CDR1 KGHSH, CDR2 LQKENI. CDR3 length: 14 amino acids. Trimming cost V 3 bases and J 1 base, with 7 bases left between them. The CDR3 reads CASSPLLSYNEQFF. CDR3 in DNA: TGTGCCAGCTCACCTCTGCTATCCTACAATGAGCAGTTCTTC.

In its sample, this clonotype was seen a few times. The chain joins TRBV6-5 to TRBJ2-5; 9 nucleotides line up with TRBD1. The CDR3 covers 15 residues. CDR1 and CDR2 (germline): MNHEY, SVGAGI. The junction had 3 bases not matched to a gene; V was cut back by 2 bases and J by 2 bases. The CDR3 DNA reads as TGTGCCAGCAGTTACCGACAGGGGGTTCAAGAGACCCAGTACTTC. This gives the protein CASSYRQGVQETQYF.

This clonotype was observed at least ten times. The chain combines TRBV7-9 with TRBJ2-5; 7 bases line up with TRBD1. The germline V gene encodes CDR1 SEHNR and CDR2 FQNEAQ (reference sequence). V shed 5 bases, J shed 4 bases, and the junction held 10 bases outside the gene matches. The CDR3 runs 15 residues. The CDR3 loop reads CASSPTGVSGETQYF. The CDR3 DNA is TGTGCCAGCAGCCCTACAGGGGTCTCAGGAGAGACCCAGTACTTC.

Regarding this clonotype: This clone may be a read error of a much larger clone one base away. The chain combines TRBV29-1 with TRBJ2-3, with 12 bases that match TRBD2. The CDR3 totals 14 residues. Per germline, CDR1 SQVTM and CDR2 ANQGSEA. The CDR3 loop is CSVETSGGTDPQYF. In nucleotides, the CDR3 is TGCAGCGTTGAGACTAGCGGGGGCACAGATCCGCAGTATTTT.

This clonotype occurred a few times. V usage is TRBV20-1 and J usage is TRBJ2-2; 9 bases line up with TRBD2. CDR1 is DFQATT, CDR2 SNEGSKA, per germline (reference sequence). The V gene end was trimmed by 2 bases and the J gene end by 0 bases; junction bases not matched to a gene: 4. The CDR3 loop spans 16 amino acids. CDR3 residues: CSARPSGRPNTGELFF. DNA of the CDR3: TGCAGTGCTAGACCCAGCGGGAGGCCGAACACCGGGGAGCTGTTTTTT.

This clonotype turned up a few times. The chain recombines TRBV28 with TRBJ1-5; 9 nucleotides align to TRBD1. The CDR3 is 16 amino acids. Germline loops: CDR1 MDHEN, CDR2 SYDVKM. After removal of 1 base from V and 3 bases from J, the junction contained 4 bases not matched to a gene. The CDR3 loop is CASSLLGQGDNQPQHF. CDR3 bases: TGTGCCAGCAGTTTATTGGGACAGGGAGACAATCAGCCCCAGCATTTT. Variable domain in full (rest from reference TRBV28 and TRBJ1-5): DVKVTQSSRYLVKRTGEKVFLECVQDMDHENMFWYRQDPGLGLRLIYFSYDVKMKEKGDIPEGYSVSREKKERFSLILESASTNQTSMYLCASSLLGQGDNQPQHFGDGTRLSIL.

For this clonotype: Given a much more abundant clone one base away, this may be a read error. This chain connects TRBV9 to TRBJ2-1, with D perhaps assigned TRBD1 or TRBD2 (5 bases each). From germline, CDR1 is SGDLS and CDR2 YYNGEE. The CDR3 length is 15 residues. Trimming shortened V by 2 bases and J by 8 bases, and 17 bases separated the two germline ends. CDR3 sequence: CASSVGTLEVDEQFF. CDR3 nucleotides: TGTGCCAGCAGCGTCGGGACCCTCGAGGTCGATGAGCAGTTCTTC.

The sample holds a few counts of this clonotype. This chain uses TRBV29-1 with TRBJ2-7, with D possibly matching TRBD1 (7 bases). This CDR3 contains 13 residues. Trimming removed 6 bases from V and 2 bases from J, with 14 bases in between. The germline V gene has CDR1 SQVTM and CDR2 ANQGSEA. DNA for the CDR3: TGCAGCGTAAGGGGGCGGGACACCTACGAGCAGTACTTC. This codes for CSVRGRDTYEQYF.

This clonotype came up a few times. V is TRBV3-1 and J is TRBJ2-5; 7 bases are shared with TRBD2. The CDR3 sequence is 15 residues long. Trimming at V came to 0 bases and at J to 2 bases, leaving 3 bases not matched to a gene. The germline V gene encodes CDR1 LGHDT and CDR2 YNNKEL (reference sequence). The CDR3 reads CASSQELASQETQYF. For the CDR3, the DNA is TGTGCCAGCAGCCAAGAACTAGCGTCGCAAGAGACCCAGTACTTC.

This clonotype was observed many times. The chain carries TRBV20-1 and TRBJ1-5, with a weak D call TRBD1 (5 bases). V was clipped by 7 bases and J by 3 bases, with 10 bases between them. In germline, CDR1 is DFQATT, CDR2 SNEGSKA (reference sequence). The CDR3 has 12 amino acids. The CDR3 DNA reads as TGCAGTGGGGAAGGGGCCAATCAGCCCCAGCATTTT. Translation: CSGEGANQPQHF.

In this sample, this clonotype turned up a few times. The chain is built from TRBV5-1 and TRBJ2-7; D is perhaps TRBD1 (5 bases). Trimming stripped 6 bases from V and 1 base from J, with 14 bases between. Looked up from germline, CDR1 is SGHRS and CDR2 is YFSETQ. The CDR3 length is 14 residues. The CDR3: CASMVRTGSYEQYF. In nucleotides, the CDR3 is TGCGCCAGCATGGTCCGAACAGGTTCCTACGAGCAGTACTTC.

This clonotype was detected many times. This chain links TRBV27 with TRBJ2-1; 14 bases are a match to TRBD2. Germline V gene lookup returns CDR1 MNHEY and CDR2 SMNVEV (reference sequence). This CDR3 comprises 16 residues. The V and J ends lost 1 base and 6 bases, in that order; junction bases with no gene match: 2. The DNA for the CDR3 is TGTGCCAGCAGTTTATGGGGGACTAGCGGGAGCAATGAGCAGTTCTTC. This translates into CASSLWGTSGSNEQFF.

The genes are TRBV30 and TRBJ2-7, with 8 bases that match TRBD2. The trim removed 3 bases at V and 2 bases at J, leaving 6 bases unmatched. The germline CDR1 and CDR2 sequences are GTSNPN and SVGIG (reference sequence). The CDR3 runs 14 residues. The CDR3 DNA follows: TGTGCCTGGAGCGTAGTAGCGGGGCCCTACGAGCAGTACTTC. Translated: CAWSVVAGPYEQYF.

This clonotype turned up a few times. The chain couples TRBV5-5 to TRBJ2-5, with D perhaps TRBD1 (6 bases). The germline V gene encodes CDR1 SGHKS and CDR2 YYEKEE (reference sequence). V was trimmed by 3 bases and J by 4 bases, leaving 13 bases between them. This CDR3 is built from 14 residues. The CDR3 nucleotides read TGTGCCAGCAGCTCTGGTGGGGGCATAGAGACCCAGTACTTC. Residues: CASSSGGGIETQYF.

This clonotype has only a few counts. The chain links TRBV9 to TRBJ1-6; no definite D call. V lost 4 bases, J lost 7 bases, and 12 bases lay in between. Germline CDR1 and CDR2: SGDLS and YYNGEE. The CDR3 is 14 residues long. CDR3 in DNA: TGTGCCAGCAGCATCCGGGCCGAGAATTCACCCCTCCACTTT. Translation gives CASSIRAENSPLHF. The variable domain in full, with the rest retrieved from reference TRBV9 and TRBJ1-6, is DSGVTQTPKHLITATGQRVTLRCSPRSGDLSVYWYQQSLDQGLQFLIQYYNGEERAKGNILERFSAQQFPDLHSELNLSSLELGDSALYFCASSIRAENSPLHFGNGTRLTVT.

This clonotype came up a few times. Here the CDR3 reads CASSRDLAVSSYEQYF. DNA of the CDR3: TGTGCCAGCAGCAGAGATCTAGCGGTTAGCTCCTACGAGCAGTACTTC. V is TRBV7-8 and J is TRBJ2-7, with 7 bases fitting TRBD2. Germline V gene data show CDR1 as SGHVS and CDR2 as FQNEAQ. The CDR3 has 16 amino acids. J gave up 0 bases and V 5 bases, and 10 bases lay outside the gene matches.